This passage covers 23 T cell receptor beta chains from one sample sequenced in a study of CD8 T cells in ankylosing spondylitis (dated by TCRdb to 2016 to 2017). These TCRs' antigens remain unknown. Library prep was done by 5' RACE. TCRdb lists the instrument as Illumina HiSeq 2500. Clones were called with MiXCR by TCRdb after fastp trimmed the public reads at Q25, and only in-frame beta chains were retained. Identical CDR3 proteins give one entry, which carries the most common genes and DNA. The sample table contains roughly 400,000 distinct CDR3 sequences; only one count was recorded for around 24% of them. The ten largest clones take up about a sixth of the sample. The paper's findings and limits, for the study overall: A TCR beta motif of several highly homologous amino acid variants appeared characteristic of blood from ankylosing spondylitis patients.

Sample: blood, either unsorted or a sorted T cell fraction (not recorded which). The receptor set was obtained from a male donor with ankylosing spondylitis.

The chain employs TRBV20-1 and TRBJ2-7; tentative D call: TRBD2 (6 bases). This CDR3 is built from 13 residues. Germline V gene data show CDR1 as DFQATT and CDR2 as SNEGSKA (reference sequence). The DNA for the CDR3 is TGCAGCTCCCCGGAGGGGAGCTCCTACGAGCAGTACTTC. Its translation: CSSPEGSSYEQYF.

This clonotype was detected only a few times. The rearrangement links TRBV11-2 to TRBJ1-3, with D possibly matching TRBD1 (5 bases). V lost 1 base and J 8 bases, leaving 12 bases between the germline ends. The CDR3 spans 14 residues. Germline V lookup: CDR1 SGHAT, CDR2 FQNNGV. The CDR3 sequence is CASSLGLGVDTIYF. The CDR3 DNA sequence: TGTGCCAGCAGCTTAGGATTGGGGGTAGACACCATATATTTT.

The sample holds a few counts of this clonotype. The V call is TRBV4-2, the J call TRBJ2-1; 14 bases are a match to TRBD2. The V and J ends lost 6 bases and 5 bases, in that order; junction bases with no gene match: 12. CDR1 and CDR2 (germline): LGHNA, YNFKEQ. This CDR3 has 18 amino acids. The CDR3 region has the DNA TGTGCCAGCAGACTATCGACTAGCGGGAGGGCCGTGGACAATGAGCAGTTCTTC. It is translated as CASRLSTSGRAVDNEQFF.

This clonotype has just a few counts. In DNA, the CDR3 is TGCAGTGCCGCAGATGCGGCTGGGGGGAATCAGCCCCAGCATTTT. Translating it yields CSAADAAGGNQPQHF. J is TRBJ1-5 and V is TRBV20-1; D is possibly TRBD1 (5 bases). Between the trimmed V and J ends, which lost 6 bases and 4 bases, there was a span of 19 bases. Germline loops: CDR1 DFQATT, CDR2 SNEGSKA (reference sequence). The CDR3 runs to 15 residues.

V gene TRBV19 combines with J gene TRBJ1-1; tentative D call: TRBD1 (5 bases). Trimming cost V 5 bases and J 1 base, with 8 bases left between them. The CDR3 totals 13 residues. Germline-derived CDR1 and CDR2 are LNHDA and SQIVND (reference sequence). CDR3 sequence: CASSWGWNTEAFF. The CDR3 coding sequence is TGTGCCAGTAGTTGGGGGTGGAACACTGAAGCTTTCTTT.

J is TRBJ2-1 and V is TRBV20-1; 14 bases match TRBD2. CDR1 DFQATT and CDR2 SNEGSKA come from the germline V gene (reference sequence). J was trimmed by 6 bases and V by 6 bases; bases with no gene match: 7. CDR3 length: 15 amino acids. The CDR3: CSALAGTSGSNEQFF. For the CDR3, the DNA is TGCAGTGCCCTTGCCGGGACTAGCGGGAGCAATGAGCAGTTCTTC.

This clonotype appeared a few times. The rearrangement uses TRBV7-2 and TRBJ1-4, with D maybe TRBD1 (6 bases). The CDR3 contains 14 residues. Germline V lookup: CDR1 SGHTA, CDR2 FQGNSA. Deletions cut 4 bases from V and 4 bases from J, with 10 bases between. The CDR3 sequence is CASSSGQFNEKLFF. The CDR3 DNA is TGTGCCAGCAGCTCAGGACAGTTTAATGAAAAACTGTTTTTT.

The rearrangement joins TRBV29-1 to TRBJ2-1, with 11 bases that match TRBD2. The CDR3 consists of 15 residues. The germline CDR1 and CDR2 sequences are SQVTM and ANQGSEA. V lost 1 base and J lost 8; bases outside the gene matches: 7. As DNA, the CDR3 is TGCAGCGTTGAAGGGGGCCTAGCGGGAGGTGATGAGCAGTTCTTC. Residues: CSVEGGLAGGDEQFF.

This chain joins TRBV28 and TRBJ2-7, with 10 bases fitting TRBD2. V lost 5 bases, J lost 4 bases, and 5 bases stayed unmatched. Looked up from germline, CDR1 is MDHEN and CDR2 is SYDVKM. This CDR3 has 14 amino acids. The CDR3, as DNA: TGTGCCAGCAGTCCCGGGACTAGCGTGTACGAGCAGTACTTC. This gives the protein CASSPGTSVYEQYF. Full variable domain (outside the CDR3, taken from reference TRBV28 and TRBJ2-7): DVKVTQSSRYLVKRTGEKVFLECVQDMDHENMFWYRQDPGLGLRLIYFSYDVKMKEKGDIPEGYSVSREKKERFSLILESASTNQTSMYLCASSPGTSVYEQYFGPGTRLTVT.

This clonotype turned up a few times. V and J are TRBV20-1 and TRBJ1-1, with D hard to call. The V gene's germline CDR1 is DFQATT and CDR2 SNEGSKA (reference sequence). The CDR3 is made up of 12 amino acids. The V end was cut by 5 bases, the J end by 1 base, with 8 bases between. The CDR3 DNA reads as TGCAGTGCTCCCCGCCAGAACACTGAAGCTTTCTTT. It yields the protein CSAPRQNTEAFF.

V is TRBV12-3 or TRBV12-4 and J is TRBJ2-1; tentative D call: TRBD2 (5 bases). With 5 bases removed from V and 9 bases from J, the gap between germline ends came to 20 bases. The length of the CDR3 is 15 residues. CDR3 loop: CASSPSLVVRGEQFF. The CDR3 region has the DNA TGTGCCAGCAGTCCCTCGCTAGTAGTACGGGGTGAGCAGTTCTTC.

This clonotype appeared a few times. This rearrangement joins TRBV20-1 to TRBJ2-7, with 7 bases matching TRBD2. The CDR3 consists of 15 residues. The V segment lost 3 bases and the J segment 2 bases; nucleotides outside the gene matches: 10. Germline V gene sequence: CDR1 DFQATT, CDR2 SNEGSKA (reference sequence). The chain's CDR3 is CSARTMTSLTYEQYF. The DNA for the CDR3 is TGCAGTGCTAGGACTATGACTAGCTTAACCTACGAGCAGTACTTC.

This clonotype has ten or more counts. DNA of the CDR3: TGCAGTGCTCTCGGGGGGGACGGGGGACCGGGTGAGCAGTTCTTC. As protein: CSALGGDGGPGEQFF. The V call is TRBV20-1, the J call TRBJ2-1; 8 nucleotides agree with TRBD2. This CDR3 is 15 amino acids long. Trimming took 5 bases from V and 9 from J; bases not matched to a gene: 15. CDR1 is DFQATT, CDR2 SNEGSKA, per germline (reference sequence).

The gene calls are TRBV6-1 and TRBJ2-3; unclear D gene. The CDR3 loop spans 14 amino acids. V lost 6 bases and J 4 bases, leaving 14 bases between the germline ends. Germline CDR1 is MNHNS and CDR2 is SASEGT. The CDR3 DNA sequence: TGTGCCAGCAGCCTAAGAAGGGAATCAGATACGCAGTATTTT. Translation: CASSLRRESDTQYF.

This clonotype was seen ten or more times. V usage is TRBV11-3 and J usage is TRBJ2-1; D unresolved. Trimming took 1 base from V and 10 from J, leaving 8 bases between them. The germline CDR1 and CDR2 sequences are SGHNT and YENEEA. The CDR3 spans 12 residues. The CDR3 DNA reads TGTGCCAGCAGCTTAGTTTCCGAGGAGCAGTTCTTC. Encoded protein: CASSLVSEEQFF.

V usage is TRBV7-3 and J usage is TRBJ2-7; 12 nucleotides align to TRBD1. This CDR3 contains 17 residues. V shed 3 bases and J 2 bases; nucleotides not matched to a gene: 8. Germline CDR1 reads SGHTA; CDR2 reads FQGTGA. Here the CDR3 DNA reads TGTGCCAGCAGCTTCCGGGACAGGGGGCGAGTAACCTACGAGCAGTACTTC. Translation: CASSFRDRGRVTYEQYF.

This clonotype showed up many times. The chain's CDR3 is CASSQDRRGQGAHRSDEKLFF. Here the CDR3 DNA reads TGCGCCAGCAGCCAAGATCGCAGGGGACAGGGGGCGCATCGGAGTGATGAAAAACTGTTTTTT. The chain uses TRBV4-1 and TRBJ1-4, with 12 bases matching TRBD1. The CDR3 contains 21 residues. Unmatched junction bases numbered 17, after V lost 0 bases and J lost 6 bases. Germline CDR1 is MGHRA and CDR2 is YSYEKL.

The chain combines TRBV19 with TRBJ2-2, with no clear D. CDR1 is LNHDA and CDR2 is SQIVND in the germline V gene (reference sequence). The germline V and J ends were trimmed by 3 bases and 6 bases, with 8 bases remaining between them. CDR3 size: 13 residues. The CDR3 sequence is CASSILGPGELFF. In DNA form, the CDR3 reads TGTGCCAGTAGTATTCTAGGGCCCGGGGAGCTGTTTTTT. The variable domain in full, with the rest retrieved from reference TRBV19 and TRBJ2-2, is DGGITQSPKYLFRKEGQNVTLSCEQNLNHDAMYWYRQDPGQGLRLIYYSQIVNDFQKGDIAEGYSVSREKKESFPLTVTSAQKNPTAFYLCASSILGPGELFFGEGSRLTVL.

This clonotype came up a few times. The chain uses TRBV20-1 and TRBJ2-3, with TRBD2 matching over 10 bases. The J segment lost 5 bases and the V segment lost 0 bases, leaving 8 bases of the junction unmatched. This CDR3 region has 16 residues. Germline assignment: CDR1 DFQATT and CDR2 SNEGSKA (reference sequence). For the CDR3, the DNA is TGCAGTGCTAGAGAACCCCTAGCGGGAGTCGGAGATACGCAGTATTTT. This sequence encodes CSAREPLAGVGDTQYF.

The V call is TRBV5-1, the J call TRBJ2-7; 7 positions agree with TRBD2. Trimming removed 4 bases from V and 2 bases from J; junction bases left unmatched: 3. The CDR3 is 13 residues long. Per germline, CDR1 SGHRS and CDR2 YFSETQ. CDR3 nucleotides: TGCGCCAGCAGCCGGGGGGATACCTACGAGCAGTACTTC. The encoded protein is CASSRGDTYEQYF.

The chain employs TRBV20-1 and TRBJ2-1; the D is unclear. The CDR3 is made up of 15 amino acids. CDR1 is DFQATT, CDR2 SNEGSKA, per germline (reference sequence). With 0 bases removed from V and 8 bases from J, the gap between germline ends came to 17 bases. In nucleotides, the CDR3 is TGCAGTGCTAGAGATCTGGGCCCGAGGTGGTATGAGCAGTTCTTC. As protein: CSARDLGPRWYEQFF.

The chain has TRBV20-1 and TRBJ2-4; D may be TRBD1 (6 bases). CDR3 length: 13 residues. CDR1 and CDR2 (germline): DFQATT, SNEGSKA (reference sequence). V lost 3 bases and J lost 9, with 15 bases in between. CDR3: CSASMQGRGIQYF. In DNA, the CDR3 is TGCAGTGCTAGTATGCAGGGCAGGGGCATTCAGTACTTC.

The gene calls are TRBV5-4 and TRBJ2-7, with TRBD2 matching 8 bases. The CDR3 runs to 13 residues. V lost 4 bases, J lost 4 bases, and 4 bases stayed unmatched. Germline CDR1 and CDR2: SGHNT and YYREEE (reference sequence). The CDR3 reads CASSKGLVYEQYF. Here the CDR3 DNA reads TGTGCCAGCAGCAAGGGACTAGTATACGAGCAGTACTTC. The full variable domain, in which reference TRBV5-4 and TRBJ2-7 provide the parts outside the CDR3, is ETGVTQSPTHLIKTRGQQVTLRCSSQSGHNTVSWYQQALGQGPQFIFQYYREEENGRGNFPPRFSGLQFPNYSSELNVNALELDDSALYLCASSKGLVYEQYFGPGTRLTVT.